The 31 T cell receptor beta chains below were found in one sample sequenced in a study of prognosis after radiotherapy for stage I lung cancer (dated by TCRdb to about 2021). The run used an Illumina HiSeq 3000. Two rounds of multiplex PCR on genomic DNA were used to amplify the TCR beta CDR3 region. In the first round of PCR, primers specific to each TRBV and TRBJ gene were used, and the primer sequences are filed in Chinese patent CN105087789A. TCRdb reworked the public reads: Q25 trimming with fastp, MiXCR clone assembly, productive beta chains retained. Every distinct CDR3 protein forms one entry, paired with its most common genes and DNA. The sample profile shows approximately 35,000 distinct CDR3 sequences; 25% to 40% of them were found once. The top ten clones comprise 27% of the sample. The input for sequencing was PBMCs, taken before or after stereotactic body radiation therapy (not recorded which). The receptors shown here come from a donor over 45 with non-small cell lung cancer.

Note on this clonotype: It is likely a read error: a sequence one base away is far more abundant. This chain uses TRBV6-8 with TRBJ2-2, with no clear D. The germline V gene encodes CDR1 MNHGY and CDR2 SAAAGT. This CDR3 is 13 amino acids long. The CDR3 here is CVTINANTGELFF. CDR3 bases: TGTGTCACCATTAACGCGAACACCGGGGAGCTGTTTTTT.

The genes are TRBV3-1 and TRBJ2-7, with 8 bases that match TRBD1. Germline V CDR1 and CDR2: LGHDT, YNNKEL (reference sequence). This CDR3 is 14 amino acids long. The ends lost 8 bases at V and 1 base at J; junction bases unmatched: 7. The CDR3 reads CASGRTGWSYEQYF. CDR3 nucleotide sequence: TGTGCCAGCGGCCGGACAGGGTGGTCCTACGAGCAGTACTTC.

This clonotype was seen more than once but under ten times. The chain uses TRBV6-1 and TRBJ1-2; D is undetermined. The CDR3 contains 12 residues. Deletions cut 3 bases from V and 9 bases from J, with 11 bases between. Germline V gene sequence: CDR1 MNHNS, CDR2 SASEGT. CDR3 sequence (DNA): TGTGCCAGCAGTGATAGGGCGGAAAGCTACACCTTC. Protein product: CASSDRAESYTF.

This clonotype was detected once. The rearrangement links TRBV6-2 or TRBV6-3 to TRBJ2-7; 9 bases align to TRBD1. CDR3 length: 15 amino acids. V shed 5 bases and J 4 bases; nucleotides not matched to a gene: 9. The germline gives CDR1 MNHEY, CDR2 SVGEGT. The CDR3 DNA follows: TGTGCCAGCAGTGTCCGGACAGGGGATAGGTACGAGCAGTACTTC. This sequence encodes CASSVRTGDRYEQYF.

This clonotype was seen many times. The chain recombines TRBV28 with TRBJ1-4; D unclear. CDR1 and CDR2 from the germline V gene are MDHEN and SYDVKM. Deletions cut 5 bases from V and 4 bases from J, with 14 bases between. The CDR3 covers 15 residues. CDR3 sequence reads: CASSEPTVDNEKLFF. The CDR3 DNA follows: TGTGCCAGCAGTGAACCAACAGTCGATAATGAAAAACTGTTTTTT.

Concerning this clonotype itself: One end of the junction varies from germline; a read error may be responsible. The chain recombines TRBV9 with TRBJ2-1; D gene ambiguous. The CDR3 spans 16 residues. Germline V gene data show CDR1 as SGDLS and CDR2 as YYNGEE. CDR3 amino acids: CASSVGPHPSYNEQFF. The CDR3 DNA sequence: TGTGCCAGCAGCGTAGGTCCGCACCCCTCCTACAATGAGCAATTCTTC. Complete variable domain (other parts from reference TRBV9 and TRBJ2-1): DSGVTQTPKHLITATGQRVTLRCSPRSGDLSVYWYQQSLDQGLQFLIQYYNGEERAKGNILERFSAQQFPDLHSELNLSSLELGDSALYFCASSVGPHPSYNEQFFGPGTRLTVL.

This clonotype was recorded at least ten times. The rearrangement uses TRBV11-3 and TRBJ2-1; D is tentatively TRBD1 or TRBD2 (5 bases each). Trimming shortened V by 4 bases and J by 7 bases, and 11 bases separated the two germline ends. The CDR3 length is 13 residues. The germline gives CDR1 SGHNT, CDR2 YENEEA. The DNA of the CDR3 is TGTGCCAGCAGCTCCGACGGGACGAATGAGCAGTTCTTC. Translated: CASSSDGTNEQFF.

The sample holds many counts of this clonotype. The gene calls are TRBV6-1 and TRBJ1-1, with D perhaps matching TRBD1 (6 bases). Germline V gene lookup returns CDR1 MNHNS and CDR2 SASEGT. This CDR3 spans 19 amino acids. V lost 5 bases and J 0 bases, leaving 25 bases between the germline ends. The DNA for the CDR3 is TGTGCCAGCAGTATCCGCCAACAGGGTGGTCTGGTTTTGAACACTGAAGCTTTCTTT. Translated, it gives CASSIRQQGGLVLNTEAFF.

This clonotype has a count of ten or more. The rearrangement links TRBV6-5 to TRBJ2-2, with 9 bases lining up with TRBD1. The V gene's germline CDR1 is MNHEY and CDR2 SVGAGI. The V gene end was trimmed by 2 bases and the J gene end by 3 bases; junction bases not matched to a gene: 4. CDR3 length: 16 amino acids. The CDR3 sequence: CASSYANRGHTGELFF. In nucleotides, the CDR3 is TGTGCCAGCAGTTACGCAAACAGGGGGCACACCGGGGAGCTGTTTTTT.

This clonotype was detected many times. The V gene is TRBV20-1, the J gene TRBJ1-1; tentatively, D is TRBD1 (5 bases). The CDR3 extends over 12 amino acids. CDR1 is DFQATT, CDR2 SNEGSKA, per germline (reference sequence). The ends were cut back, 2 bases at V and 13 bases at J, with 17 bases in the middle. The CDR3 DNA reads TGCAGTGCTAGATCCGATTCAGGGTCGGTTTTCTTT. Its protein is CSARSDSGSVFF.

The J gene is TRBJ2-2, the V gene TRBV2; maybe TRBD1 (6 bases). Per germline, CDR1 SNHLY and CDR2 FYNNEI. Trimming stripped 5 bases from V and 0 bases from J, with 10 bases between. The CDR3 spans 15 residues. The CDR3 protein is CASSQDRANTGELFF. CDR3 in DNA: TGTGCCAGCAGTCAGGACAGAGCGAACACCGGGGAGCTGTTTTTT.

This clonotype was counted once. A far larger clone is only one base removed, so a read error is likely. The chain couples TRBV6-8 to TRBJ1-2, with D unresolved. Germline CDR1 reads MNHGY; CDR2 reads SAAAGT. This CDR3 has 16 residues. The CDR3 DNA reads TGTTCCAGCAGGTCCAACCGGGCCTCGGCTCGCTATGGCTACACCTTC. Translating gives CSSRSNRASARYGYTF.

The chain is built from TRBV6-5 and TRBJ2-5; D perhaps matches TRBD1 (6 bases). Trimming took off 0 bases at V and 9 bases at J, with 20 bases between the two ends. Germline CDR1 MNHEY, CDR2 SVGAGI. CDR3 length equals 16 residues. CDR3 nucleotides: TGTGCCAGCAGTTACTCCGCCGGGCTGGGGGCCCGTGCCCAGTACTTC. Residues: CASSYSAGLGARAQYF.

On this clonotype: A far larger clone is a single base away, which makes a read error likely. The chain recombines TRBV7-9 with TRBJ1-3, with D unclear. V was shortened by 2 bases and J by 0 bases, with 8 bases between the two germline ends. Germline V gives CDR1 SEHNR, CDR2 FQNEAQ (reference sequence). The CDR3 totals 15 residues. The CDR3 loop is CASSLLGGSGNTIYF. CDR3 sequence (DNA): TGTGCCAGCAGCTTATTAGGCGGCTCTGGAAACACCATATATTTT.

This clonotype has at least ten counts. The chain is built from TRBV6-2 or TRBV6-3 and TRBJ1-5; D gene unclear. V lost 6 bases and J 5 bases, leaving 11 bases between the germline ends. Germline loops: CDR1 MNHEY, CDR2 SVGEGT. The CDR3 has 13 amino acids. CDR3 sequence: CASSLPPDQPQHF. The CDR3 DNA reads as TGTGCCAGCAGCCTTCCGCCGGATCAGCCCCAGCATTTT.

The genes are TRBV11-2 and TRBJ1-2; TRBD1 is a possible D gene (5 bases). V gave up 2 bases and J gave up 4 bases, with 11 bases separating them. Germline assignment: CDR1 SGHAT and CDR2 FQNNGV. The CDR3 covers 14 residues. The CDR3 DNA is TGTGCCAGCAGCTTATATACTGGGGCCTATGGCTACACCTTC. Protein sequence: CASSLYTGAYGYTF.

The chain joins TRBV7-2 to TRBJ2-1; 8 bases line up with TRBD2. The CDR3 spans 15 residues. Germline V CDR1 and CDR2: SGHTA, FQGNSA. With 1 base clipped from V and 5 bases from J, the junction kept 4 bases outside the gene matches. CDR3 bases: TGTGCCAGCAGCTTAGTTCTAGCGGGTAACAATGAGCAGTTCTTC. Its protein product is CASSLVLAGNNEQFF.

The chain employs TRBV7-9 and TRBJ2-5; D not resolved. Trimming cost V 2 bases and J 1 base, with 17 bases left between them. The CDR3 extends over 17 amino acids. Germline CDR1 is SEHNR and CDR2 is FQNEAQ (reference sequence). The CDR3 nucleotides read TGTGCCAGCAGCTTATTAAAGGTGGGGTACGGCCAAGAGACCCAGTACTTC. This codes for CASSLLKVGYGQETQYF.

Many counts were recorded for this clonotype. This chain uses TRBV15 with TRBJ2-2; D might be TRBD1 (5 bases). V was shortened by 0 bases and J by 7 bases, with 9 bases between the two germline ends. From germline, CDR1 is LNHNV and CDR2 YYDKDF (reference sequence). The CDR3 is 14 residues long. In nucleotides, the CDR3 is TGTGCCACCAGCAGAGACCAGGGTGGCGGGGAGCTGTTTTTT. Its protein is CATSRDQGGGELFF.

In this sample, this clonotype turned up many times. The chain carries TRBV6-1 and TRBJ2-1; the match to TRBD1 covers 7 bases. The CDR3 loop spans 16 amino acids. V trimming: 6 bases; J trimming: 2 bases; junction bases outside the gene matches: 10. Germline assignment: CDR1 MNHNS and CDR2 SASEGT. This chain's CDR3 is CASSPRQGEAYNEQFF. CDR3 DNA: TGTGCCAGCAGCCCCCGACAGGGTGAGGCCTACAATGAGCAGTTCTTC.

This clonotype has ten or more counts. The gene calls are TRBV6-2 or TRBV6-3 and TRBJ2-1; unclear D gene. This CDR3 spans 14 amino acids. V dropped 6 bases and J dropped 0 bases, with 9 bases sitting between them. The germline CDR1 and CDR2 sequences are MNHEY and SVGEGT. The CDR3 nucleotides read TGTGCCAGCAGGGGCAGAGGCTCCTACAATGAGCAGTTCTTC. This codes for CASRGRGSYNEQFF.

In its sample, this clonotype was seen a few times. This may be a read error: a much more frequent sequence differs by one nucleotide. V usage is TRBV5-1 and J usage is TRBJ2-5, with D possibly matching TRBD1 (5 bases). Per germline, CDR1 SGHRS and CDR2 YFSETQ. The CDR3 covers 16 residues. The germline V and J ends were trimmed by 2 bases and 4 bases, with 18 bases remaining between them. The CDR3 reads CASSFGAGPASETQYF. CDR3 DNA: TGCGCCAGCAGCTTTGGGGCAGGGCCCGCCTCAGAGACCCAGTACTTC.

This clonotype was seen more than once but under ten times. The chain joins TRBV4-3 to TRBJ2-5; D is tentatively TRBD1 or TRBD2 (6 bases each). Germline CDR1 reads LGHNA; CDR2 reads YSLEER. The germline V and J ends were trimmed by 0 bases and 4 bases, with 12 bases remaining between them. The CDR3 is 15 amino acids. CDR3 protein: CASSQDRGVRETQYF. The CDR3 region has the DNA TGCGCCAGCAGCCAAGATAGGGGGGTTAGAGAGACCCAGTACTTC.

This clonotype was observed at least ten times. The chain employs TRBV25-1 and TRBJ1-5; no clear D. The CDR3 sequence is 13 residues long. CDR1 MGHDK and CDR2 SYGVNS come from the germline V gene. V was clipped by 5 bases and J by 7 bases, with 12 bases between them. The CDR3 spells CASSTGREQPQHF. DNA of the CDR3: TGTGCCAGCAGTACGGGTCGGGAGCAGCCCCAGCATTTT. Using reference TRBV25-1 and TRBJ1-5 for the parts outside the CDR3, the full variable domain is EADIYQTPRYLVIGTGKKITLECSQTMGHDKMYWYQQDPGMELHLIHYSYGVNSTEKGDLSSESTVSRIRTEHFPLTLESARPSHTSQYLCASSTGREQPQHFGDGTRLSIL.

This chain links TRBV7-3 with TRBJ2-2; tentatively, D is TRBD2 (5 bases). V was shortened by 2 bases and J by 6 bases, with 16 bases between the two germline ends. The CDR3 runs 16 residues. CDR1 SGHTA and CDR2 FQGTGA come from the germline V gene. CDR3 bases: TGTGCCAGCAGCTTATTAGGTATCGTGGGAGCCGGGGAGCTGTTTTTT. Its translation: CASSLLGIVGAGELFF.

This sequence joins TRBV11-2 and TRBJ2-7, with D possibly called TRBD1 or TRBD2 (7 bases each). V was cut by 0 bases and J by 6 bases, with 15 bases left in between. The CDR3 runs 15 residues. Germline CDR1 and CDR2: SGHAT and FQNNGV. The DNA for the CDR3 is TGTGCCAGCAGCTTAGATTCGGCAGGGGGGGTCGAGCAGTACTTC. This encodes CASSLDSAGGVEQYF.

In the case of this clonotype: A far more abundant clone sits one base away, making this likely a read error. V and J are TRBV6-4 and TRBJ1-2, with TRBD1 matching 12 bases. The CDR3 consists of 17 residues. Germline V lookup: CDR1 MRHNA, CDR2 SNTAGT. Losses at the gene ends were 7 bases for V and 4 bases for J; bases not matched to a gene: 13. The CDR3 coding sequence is TGTGCCAGCAAAGCCGGGACAGGGGGCACACTGTGCTATGGCTACACCTTC. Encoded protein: CASKAGTGGTLCYGYTF.

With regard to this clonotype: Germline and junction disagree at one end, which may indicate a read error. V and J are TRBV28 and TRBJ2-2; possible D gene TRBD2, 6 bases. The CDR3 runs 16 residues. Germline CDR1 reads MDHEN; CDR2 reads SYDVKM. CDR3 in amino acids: CASSPISGGNTWELFF. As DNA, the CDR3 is TGTGCCAGCAGCCCTATTAGCGGCGGGAACACCTGGGAGCTGTTTTTT.

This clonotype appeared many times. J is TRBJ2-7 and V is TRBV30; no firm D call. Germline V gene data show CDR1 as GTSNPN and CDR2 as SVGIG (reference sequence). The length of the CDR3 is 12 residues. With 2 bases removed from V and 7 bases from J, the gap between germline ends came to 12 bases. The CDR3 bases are TGTGCCTGGAGTAAAGGGATTGGGGAGCAGTACTTC. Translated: CAWSKGIGEQYF.

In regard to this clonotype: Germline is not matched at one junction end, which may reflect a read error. The CDR3 nucleotides read TGTACCAGCGGCAACCCAGGGGGGGGCCAGCCCCAGCATTTT. Translation gives CTSGNPGGGQPQHF. The chain uses TRBV6-1 and TRBJ1-5, with 7 bases that match TRBD1. The germline gives CDR1 MNHNS, CDR2 SASEGT. The CDR3 has 14 residues.

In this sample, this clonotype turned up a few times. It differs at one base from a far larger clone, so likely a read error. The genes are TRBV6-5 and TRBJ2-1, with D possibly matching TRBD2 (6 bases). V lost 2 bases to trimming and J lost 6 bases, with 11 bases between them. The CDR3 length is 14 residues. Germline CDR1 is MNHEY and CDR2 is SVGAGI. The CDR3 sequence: CASSYPRRGNEQFF. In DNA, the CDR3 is TGTGCCAGCAGTTACCCTCGGCGGGGCAATGAGCAGTTCTTC.